This entry lists 5 T cell receptor beta chains sequenced from one sample in a study of blood T cell repertoires in COVID-19. The data were produced by immunoSEQ multiplex PCR, yet TCRdb's version contains in-frame clones alone and is incomplete. Here the sample spans 100,000 to 150,000 clones, around 85% being singletons. The specimen was peripheral blood. These receptors originate from a woman aged 80 or older with COVID-19, enrolled during active disease.

The J gene is TRBJ2-5, the V gene TRBV18; no definite D call. V shed 6 bases and J shed 2 bases, with 4 bases lying between them. Germline values: CDR1 KGHSH, CDR2 LQKENI. The CDR3 totals 11 residues. The CDR3, as DNA: TGTGCCAGCTCCCTTCAAGAGACCCAGTACTTC. Translation gives CASSLQETQYF.

This sequence joins TRBV4-3 and TRBJ2-2; D perhaps matches TRBD1 (5 bases). The CDR3 extends over 14 amino acids. Germline CDR1 LGHNA, CDR2 YSLEER. Trimming cost V 0 bases and J 6 bases, with 8 bases left between them. The DNA of the CDR3 is TGCGCCAGCAGCCAAGAGAGCAGGGCCGGGGAGCTGTTTTTT. Translating gives CASSQESRAGELFF.

This sequence joins TRBV4-3 and TRBJ1-2, with D maybe TRBD1 (5 bases). CDR3 length: 15 residues. V lost 0 bases and J 4 bases, leaving 12 bases between the germline ends. Germline assignment: CDR1 LGHNA and CDR2 YSLEER. CDR3 residues: CASSQDTQGSYGYTF. CDR3 nucleotide sequence: TGCGCCAGCAGCCAAGATACGCAGGGTAGCTATGGCTACACCTTC.

The chain combines TRBV6-2 or TRBV6-3 with TRBJ2-7; D not resolved. CDR1 is MNHEY and CDR2 is SVGEGT in the germline V gene. Trimming removed 3 bases from V and 7 bases from J, with 19 bases in between. The CDR3 consists of 15 residues. CDR3 region: CASSYGLSPSEEQYF. The CDR3 DNA sequence: TGTGCCAGCAGTTATGGGTTATCCCCCTCGGAGGAGCAGTACTTC.

This clone has a single count. V usage is TRBV6-1 and J usage is TRBJ2-1; 10 nucleotides match TRBD2. The CDR3 is 15 amino acids. The V gene's germline CDR1 is MNHNS and CDR2 SASEGT. J gave up 9 bases and V 1 base, and 6 bases lay outside the gene matches. CDR3 nucleotide sequence: TGTGCCAGCAGTGAAGGGCTAGCGGGAGTCTCTGAGCAGTTCTTC. Its protein product is CASSEGLAGVSEQFF.